This record covers a single T cell receptor beta chain. This entry belongs to a study of blood T cell repertoires in COVID-19. Study-wide background: From T cells, B-cell-depleted T cells, or PBMCs came the material, which was cDNA or gDNA.

Original data processing: By means of reference gene primer amplification, nucleated cell counts were estimated. Assay: immunoSEQ multiplex PCR; the TCRdb copy retains only in-frame clones and omits some. That table gives V, J and clone size, and the DNA gave D and trimming. This sample carries under 130,000 clones, 75% to 90% of them seen once, and the ten largest clones take about 32%. Deletions cut 5 bases from V and 0 bases from J, with 16 bases between. The CDR3 loop spans 16 amino acids. The germline V gene has CDR1 LNHDA and CDR2 SQIVND (reference sequence). This receptor was obtained from a woman older than 75 with acute or convalescent COVID-19. Material for sequencing was peripheral blood. V is TRBV19 and J is TRBJ1-1, with unresolved D. This CDR3 is CASSGTPEILNTEAFF. CDR3 coding DNA: TGTGCCAGTAGTGGTACGCCAGAAATCTTGAACACTGAAGCTTTCTTT.